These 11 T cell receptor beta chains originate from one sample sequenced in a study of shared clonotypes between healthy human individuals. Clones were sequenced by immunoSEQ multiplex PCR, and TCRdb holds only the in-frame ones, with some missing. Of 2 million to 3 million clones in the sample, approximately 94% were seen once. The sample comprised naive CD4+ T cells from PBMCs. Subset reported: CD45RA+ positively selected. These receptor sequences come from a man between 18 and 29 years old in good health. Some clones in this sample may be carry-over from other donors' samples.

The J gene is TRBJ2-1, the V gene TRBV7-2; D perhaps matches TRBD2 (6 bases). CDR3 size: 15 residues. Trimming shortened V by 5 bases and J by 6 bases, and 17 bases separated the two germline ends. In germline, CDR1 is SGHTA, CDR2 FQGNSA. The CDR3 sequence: CASSRREPEGNEQFF. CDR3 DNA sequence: TGTGCCAGCAGCCGACGGGAGCCGGAGGGCAATGAGCAGTTCTTC.

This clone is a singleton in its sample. CDR3 region: CASVPTRTNPGGYGYTF. CDR3 sequence (DNA): TGTGCCAGCGTCCCGACCCGGACAAATCCGGGTGGCTATGGCTACACCTTC. This chain uses TRBV5-8 with TRBJ1-2; D perhaps matches TRBD1 (5 bases). V was trimmed by 7 bases and J by 4 bases, leaving 26 bases between them. The germline gives CDR1 SGHTS, CDR2 YDEGEE. The CDR3 loop spans 17 amino acids.

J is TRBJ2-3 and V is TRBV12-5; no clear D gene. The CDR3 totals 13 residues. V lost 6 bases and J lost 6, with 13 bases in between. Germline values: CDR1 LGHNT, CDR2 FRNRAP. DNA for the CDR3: TGTGCTAGTGGCGAGCCCCCCCAGGATACGCAGTATTTT. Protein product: CASGEPPQDTQYF.

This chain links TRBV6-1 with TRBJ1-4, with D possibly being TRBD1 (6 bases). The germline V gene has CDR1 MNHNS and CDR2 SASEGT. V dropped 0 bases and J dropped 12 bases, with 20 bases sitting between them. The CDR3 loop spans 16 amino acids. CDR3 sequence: CASSEAPARGGFELFF. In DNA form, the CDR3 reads TGTGCCAGCAGTGAAGCGCCTGCCAGGGGAGGATTTGAACTGTTTTTT.

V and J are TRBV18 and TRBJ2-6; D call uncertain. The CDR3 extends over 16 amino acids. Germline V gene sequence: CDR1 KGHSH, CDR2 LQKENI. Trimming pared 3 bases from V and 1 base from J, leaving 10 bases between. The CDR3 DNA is TGTGCCAGCTCACCGGGCGTGGGGTCTGGGGCCAACGTCCTGACTTTC. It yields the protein CASSPGVGSGANVLTF.

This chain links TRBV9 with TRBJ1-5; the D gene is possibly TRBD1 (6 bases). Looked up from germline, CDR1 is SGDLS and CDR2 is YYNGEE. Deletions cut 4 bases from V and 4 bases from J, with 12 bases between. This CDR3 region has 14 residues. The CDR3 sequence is CASSSRGGNQPQHF. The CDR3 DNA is TGTGCCAGCAGCTCAAGAGGGGGGAATCAGCCCCAGCATTTT.

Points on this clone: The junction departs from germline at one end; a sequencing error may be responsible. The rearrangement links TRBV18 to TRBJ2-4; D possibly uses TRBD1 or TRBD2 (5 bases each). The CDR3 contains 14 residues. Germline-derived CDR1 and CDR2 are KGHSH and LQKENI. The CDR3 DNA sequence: TGTGCCAGCTCACCACCGGGGGACGAAGCCCTTAGGGACTTC. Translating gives CASSPPGDEALRDF.

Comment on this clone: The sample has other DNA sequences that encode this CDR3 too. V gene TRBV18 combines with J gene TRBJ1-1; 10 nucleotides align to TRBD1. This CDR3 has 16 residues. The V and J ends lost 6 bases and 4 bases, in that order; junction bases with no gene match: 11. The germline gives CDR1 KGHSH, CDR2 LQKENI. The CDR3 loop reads CASSDRQGAQGTEAFF. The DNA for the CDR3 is TGTGCCAGCTCGGATAGACAGGGGGCGCAGGGCACTGAAGCTTTCTTT.

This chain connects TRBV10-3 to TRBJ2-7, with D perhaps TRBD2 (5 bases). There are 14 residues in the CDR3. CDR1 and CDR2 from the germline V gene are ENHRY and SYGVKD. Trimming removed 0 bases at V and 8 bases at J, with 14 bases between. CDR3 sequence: CAISESRPDGKQYF. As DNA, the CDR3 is TGTGCCATCAGTGAGTCCCGACCGGACGGGAAGCAGTACTTC.

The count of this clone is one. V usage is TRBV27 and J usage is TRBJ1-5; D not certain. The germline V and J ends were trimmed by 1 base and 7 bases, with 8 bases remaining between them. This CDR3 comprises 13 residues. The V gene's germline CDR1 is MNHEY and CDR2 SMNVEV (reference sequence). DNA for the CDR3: TGTGCCAGCAGTTTATACGAGGGCCAGCCCCAGCATTTT. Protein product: CASSLYEGQPQHF.

The CDR3 DNA sequence: TGTGCCAGTAGCCAAACCGGCGAGACCGGGGAGCTGTTTTTT. This translates into CASSQTGETGELFF. The chain joins TRBV19 to TRBJ2-2; D ambiguous. There are 14 residues in the CDR3. Germline CDR1 LNHDA, CDR2 SQIVND (reference sequence). V shed 6 bases and J shed 5 bases, with 13 bases lying between them.